The clone carrying this T cell receptor beta chain was recorded once. This CDR3 has 14 residues. Germline CDR1 is GTSNPN and CDR2 is SVGIG (reference sequence). V dropped 5 bases and J dropped 1; count of bases not matched to a gene: 2. The data stem from a study of Ad26.COV2.S vaccination and SARS-CoV-2 variants. Stated treatment: some 20 received Ad26.COV2.S at low or high dose, single or two shots; five or six received placebo; per-sample allocation not given. On day 63 after the first injection, vaccine and placebo recipients gave samples. Repertoires were generated with immunoSEQ multiplex PCR, while TCRdb's copy carries only in-frame clones and drops some. The sample contains around 340,000 clones, roughly nine tenths of which appear only once.

The TCR originated in a person between 18 and 60 years old who received the Ad26.COV2.S COVID-19 vaccine or a placebo. The V gene is TRBV30, the J gene TRBJ2-6; 7 nucleotides line up with TRBD1. The sample was peripheral blood, taken in a trial of Ad26.COV2.S vaccine versus placebo. The CDR3: CAWQTGSGANVLTF. CDR3 DNA: TGTGCCTGGCAGACAGGGTCTGGGGCCAACGTCCTGACTTTC.